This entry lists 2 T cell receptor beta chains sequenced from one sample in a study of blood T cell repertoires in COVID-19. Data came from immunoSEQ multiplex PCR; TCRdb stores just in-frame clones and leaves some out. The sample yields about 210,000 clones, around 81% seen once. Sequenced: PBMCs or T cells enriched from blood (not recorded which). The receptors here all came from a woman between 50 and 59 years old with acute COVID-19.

The CDR3 nucleotides read TGTGCCAGCAGCTCCAACCTACGGGTGTCCCATGGCTACACCTTC. Its protein is CASSSNLRVSHGYTF. The chain has TRBV27 and TRBJ1-2; D ambiguous. V lost 6 bases and J 6 bases, leaving 20 bases between the germline ends. Germline V gene data show CDR1 as MNHEY and CDR2 as SMNVEV (reference sequence). The CDR3 contains 15 residues.

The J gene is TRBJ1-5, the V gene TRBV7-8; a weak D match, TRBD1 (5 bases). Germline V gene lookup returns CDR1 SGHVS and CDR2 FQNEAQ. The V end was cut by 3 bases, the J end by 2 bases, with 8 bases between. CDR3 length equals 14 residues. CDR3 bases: TGTGCCAGCAGCTTCAGGGTTGGCAATCAGCCCCAGCATTTT. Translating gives CASSFRVGNQPQHF.